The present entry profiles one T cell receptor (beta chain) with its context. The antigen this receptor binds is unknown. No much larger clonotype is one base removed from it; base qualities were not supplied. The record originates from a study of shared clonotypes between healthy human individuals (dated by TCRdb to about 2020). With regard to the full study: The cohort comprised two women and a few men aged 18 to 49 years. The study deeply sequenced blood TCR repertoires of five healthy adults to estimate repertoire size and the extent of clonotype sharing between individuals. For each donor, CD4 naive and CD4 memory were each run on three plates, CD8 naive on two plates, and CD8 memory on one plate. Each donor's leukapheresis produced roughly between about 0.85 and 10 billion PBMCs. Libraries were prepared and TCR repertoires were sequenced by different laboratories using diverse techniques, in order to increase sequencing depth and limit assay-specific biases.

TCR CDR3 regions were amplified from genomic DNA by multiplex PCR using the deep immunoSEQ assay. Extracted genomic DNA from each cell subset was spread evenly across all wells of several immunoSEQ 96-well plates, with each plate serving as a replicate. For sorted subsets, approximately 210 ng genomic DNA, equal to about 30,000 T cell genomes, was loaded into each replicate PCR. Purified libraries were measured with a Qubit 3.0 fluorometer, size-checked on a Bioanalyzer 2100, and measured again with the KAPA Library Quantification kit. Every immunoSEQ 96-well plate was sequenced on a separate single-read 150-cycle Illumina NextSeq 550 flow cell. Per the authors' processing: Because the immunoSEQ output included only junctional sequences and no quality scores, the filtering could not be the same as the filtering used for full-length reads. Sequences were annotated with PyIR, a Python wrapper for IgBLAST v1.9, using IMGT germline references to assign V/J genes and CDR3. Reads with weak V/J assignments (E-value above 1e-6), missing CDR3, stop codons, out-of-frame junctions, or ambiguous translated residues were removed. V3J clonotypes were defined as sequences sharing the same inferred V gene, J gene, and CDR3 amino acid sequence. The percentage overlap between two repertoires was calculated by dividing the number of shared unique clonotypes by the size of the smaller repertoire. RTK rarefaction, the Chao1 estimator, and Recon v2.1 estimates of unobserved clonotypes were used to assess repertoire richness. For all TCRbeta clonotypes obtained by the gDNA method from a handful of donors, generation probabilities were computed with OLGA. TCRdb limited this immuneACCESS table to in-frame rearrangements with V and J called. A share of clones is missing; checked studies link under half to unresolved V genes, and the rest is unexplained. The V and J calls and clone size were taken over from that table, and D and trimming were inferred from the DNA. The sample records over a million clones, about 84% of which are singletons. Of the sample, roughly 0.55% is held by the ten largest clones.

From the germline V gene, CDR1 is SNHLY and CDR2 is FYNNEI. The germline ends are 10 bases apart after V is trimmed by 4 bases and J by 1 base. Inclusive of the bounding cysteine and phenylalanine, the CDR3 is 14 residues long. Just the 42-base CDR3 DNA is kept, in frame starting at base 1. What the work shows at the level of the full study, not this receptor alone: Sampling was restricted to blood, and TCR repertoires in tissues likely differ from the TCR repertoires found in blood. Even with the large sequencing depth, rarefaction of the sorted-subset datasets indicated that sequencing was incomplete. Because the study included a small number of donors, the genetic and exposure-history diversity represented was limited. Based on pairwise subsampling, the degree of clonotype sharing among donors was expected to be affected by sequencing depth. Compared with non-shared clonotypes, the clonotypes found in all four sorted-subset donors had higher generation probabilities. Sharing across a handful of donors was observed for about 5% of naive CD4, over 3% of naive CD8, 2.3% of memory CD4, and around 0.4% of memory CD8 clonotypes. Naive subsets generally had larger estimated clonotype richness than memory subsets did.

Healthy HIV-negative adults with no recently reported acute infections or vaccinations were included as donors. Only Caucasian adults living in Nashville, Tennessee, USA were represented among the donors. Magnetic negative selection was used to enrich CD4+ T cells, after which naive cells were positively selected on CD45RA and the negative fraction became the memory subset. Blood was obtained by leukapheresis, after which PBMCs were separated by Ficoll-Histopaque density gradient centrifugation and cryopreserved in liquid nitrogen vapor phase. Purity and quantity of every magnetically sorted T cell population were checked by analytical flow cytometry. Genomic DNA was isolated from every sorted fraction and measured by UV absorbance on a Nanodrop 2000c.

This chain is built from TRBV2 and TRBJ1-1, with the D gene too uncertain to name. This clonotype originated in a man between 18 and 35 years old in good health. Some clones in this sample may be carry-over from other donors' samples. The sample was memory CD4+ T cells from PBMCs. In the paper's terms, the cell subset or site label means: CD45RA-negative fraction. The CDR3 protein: CASSVSRQNTEAFF. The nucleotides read TGTGCCAGCAGTGTCTCCAGGCAGAACACTGAAGCTTTCTTT.